These T cell receptor beta chains were read from a single sample in a study of human T cells and chemical hapten exposure. TCRdb re-called the RACE reads with MiXCR, one entry per CDR3 protein. The sample shows some 45,000 distinct CDR3 sequences, roughly an eighth of them seen only once. Sample: whole blood, taken in connection with sensitization to the hapten diphenylcyclopropenone (DPC). Source of these receptors: a woman aged 25 to 45 with alopecia areata. Some clones in this sample may be carry-over from other donors' samples. Both conserved end residues are part of each CDR3. Fields, in order: CDR3 length, D gene, J gene, V gene, clone size, CDR3 DNA, CDR3 protein. D genes are given only for firm matches. Expanded clones get a size class; other rows say once, few or many, or leave the size out.

>17|TRBD1|TRBJ2-2|TRBV20-1|many
TGCAGTGCTGACCCGGGACAGGGGAAGACTGGGACGGGGGAGCTGTTTTTT
CSADPGQGKTGTGELFF
>12|.|TRBJ1-4|TRBV20-1|.
TGCAGTGCTAGAGCACCGGCTGAAAAACTGTTTTTT
CSARAPAEKLFF
>14|TRBD1|TRBJ1-2|TRBV9|.
TGTGCCAGCAGCGTTGGGACAGGCAACTATGGCTACACCTTC
CASSVGTGNYGYTF
>14|TRBD2|TRBJ2-1|TRBV6-2/TRBV6-3|.
TGTGCCAGCAACCTCTCGGGGGGACTTAATGAGCAGTTCTTC
CASNLSGGLNEQFF
>11|.|TRBJ2-5|TRBV21-1|few
TGTGCCAGCAGCAAACAAGAGACCCAGTACTTC
CASSKQETQYF
>14|.|TRBJ2-2|TRBV5-1|.
TGCGCCAGCAGCCAAGGGACGGCAACCGGGGAGCTGTTTTTT
CASSQGTATGELFF
>17|TRBD2|TRBJ2-1|TRBV7-3|.
TGTGCCAGCAGCTTAAGGACTAGCGGGAGTATCTACAATGAGCAGTTCTTC
CASSLRTSGSIYNEQFF
>13|.|TRBJ2-1|TRBV29-1|many
TGCAGCGTTGAAAAGGGGGGGTACGGTGAGCAGTTCTTC
CSVEKGGYGEQFF
>15|TRBD1|TRBJ2-5|TRBV15|many
TGTGCCACCAGCGGACAGACAGGGGATGGTGAGACCCAGTACTTC
CATSGQTGDGETQYF
>16|.|TRBJ2-3|TRBV28|.
TGTGCCAGCAGACCAGGGAAGTTGGTACGCACAGATACGCAGTATTTT
CASRPGKLVRTDTQYF
>14|.|TRBJ2-1|TRBV6-2/TRBV6-3|.
TGTGCCAGCATTCCGACCCGATTCAGCAATGAGCAGTTCTTC
CASIPTRFSNEQFF
>16|.|TRBJ2-3|TRBV5-6|many
TGTGCCAGCAGCCTTGCAGCGGCCGCGCCCACAGATACGCAGTATTTT
CASSLAAAAPTDTQYF
>14|.|TRBJ2-1|TRBV7-2|few
TGTGCCAGCGGCAGGGGAGGGTCCTACAATGAGCAGTTCTTC
CASGRGGSYNEQFF
>13|.|TRBJ2-1|TRBV11-2|.
TGTGCCAGCAGCACAGAAGAGTACAATGAGCAGTTCTTC
CASSTEEYNEQFF
>12|.|TRBJ2-7|TRBV7-2|.
TGTGCCAGCAGCTTAATGAGTTACGAGCAGTACTTC
CASSLMSYEQYF
>15|.|TRBJ1-6|TRBV28|many
TGTGCCAGCATTAAGTCGGGTAGGAGGAATTCACCCCTCCACTTT
CASIKSGRRNSPLHF
>15|TRBD1|TRBJ2-7|TRBV5-1|.
TGCGCCAGCAGCTTACAGGGGGGAGGAACCTACGAGCAGTACTTC
CASSLQGGGTYEQYF